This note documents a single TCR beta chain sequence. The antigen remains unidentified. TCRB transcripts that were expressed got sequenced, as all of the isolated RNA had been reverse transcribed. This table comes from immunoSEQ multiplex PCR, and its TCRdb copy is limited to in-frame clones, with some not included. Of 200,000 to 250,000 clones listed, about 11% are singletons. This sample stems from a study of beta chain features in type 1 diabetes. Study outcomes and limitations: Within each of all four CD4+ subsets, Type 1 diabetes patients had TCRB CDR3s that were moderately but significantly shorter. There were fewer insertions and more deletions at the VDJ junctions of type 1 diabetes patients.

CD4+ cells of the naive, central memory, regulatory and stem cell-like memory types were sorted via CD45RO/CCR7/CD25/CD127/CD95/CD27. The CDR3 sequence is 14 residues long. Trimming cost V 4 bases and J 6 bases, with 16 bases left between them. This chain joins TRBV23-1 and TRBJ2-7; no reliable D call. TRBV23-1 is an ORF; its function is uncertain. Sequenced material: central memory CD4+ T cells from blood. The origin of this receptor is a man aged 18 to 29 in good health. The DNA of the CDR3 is TGCGCCAGCAGTCCATACGGCAGAATAGGCGAGCAGTACTTC. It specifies CASSPYGRIGEQYF.